A selection of T cell receptor beta chains follows, all from one sample in a study of blood T cell repertoires in COVID-19. Assay used: immunoSEQ multiplex PCR; TCRdb lists only in-frame clones, some missing. The sample yields about 310,000 clones, 87% seen once. The material sequenced was peripheral blood. The receptors were sampled from a man over 45 with active or convalescent COVID-19. The CDR3 runs from the conserved cysteine through the conserved F or W. D genes are given only for firm matches. Clone size is shown for a subset of rows, as once, few, many or a class of expanded clone.

>TRBJ2-6|TRBV9|17|-|-
TGTGCCAGCAGCGCCTCCAACCCAGGGTATGGGGCCAACGTCCTGACTTTC
CASSASNPGYGANVLTF
>TRBJ2-2|TRBV9|14|-|-
TGTGCCAGCAGCAGGCAGGGGACCACCGGGGAGCTGTTTTTT
CASSRQGTTGELFF
>TRBJ1-1|TRBV27|14|once|-
TGTGCCAGCAGTTTATTTGGACAAGCCACTGAAGCTTTCTTT
CASSLFGQATEAFF
>TRBJ2-5|TRBV5-1|13|-|-
TGCGCCAGCAGCTTTCTTTCTCAAGAGACCCAGTACTTC
CASSFLSQETQYF
>TRBJ2-7|TRBV9|18|-|TRBD2
TGTGCCAGCAGCGTAGCATCGTCTGGACTAGCGAGCTCCTACGAGCAGTACTTC
CASSVASSGLASSYEQYF
>TRBJ2-1|TRBV2|11|-|TRBD1
TGTGCCAGCAGCGCAGGGGGCTCCTGGTTCTTC
CASSAGGSWFF
>TRBJ1-3|TRBV14|13|-|-
TGTGCCAGCAGCCAAGTCTTCGGAAACACCATATATTTT
CASSQVFGNTIYF
>TRBJ2-5|TRBV30|13|-|-
TGTGCCTGGAGTGGGCTTGGTTGGGAGACCCAGTACTTC
CAWSGLGWETQYF
>TRBJ1-1|TRBV6-6|20|-|-
TGTGCCAGCAGCTTTCTAATATCCAACAGGCGGGGAGTCGCTAACACTGAAGCTTTCTTT
CASSFLISNRRGVANTEAFF
>TRBJ2-3|TRBV9|14|-|-
TGTGCCAGCAGCACGACAGGTAGCACAGATACGCAGTATTTT
CASSTTGSTDTQYF
>TRBJ2-3|TRBV27|15|-|TRBD2
TGTGCCAGCAGTTTATCCACGACTAGCTCAGATACGCAGTATTTT
CASSLSTTSSDTQYF
>TRBJ2-7|TRBV2|13|-|TRBD1
TGTGCCAGCGGGGGGACAGGATCCTACGAGCAGTACTTC
CASGGTGSYEQYF
>TRBJ2-7|TRBV28|12|-|-
TGTGCCAGCAGGGGAGGCACGGGCGAGCAGTACTTC
CASRGGTGEQYF
>TRBJ2-3|TRBV6-2/TRBV6-3|17|-|-
TGTGCCAGCAGTTACTCACCGACTCGTCCTAGCACAGATACGCAGTATTTT
CASSYSPTRPSTDTQYF
>TRBJ1-4|TRBV6-2/TRBV6-3|14|once|-
TGTGCCAGCAGCCCCGGGACTCGCGGTGAAAAACTGTTTTTT
CASSPGTRGEKLFF
>TRBJ2-5|TRBV11-3|18|-|TRBD2
TGTGCCAGCAGCTCAGATTTAGTGACTAGCGGGAGGAGGGAGACCCAGTACTTC
CASSSDLVTSGRRETQYF
>TRBJ1-6|TRBV7-7|15|-|TRBD1
TGTGCTAGCAGCGTACCGGGACAGGGGGCCTCACCCCTCCACTTT
CASSVPGQGASPLHF
>TRBJ1-5|TRBV4-3|18|-|-
TGCGCCAGCAGCCAAGAGGGGGGAGGGGCATCGGGGTATCAGCCCCAGCATTTT
CASSQEGGGASGYQPQHF
>TRBJ1-2|TRBV19|15|few|TRBD1
TGTGCCAGTACCGACGCCGCGGGACAGTCCTATGGCTACACCTTC
CASTDAAGQSYGYTF
>TRBJ2-7|TRBV5-4|14|-|TRBD2
TGTGCCAGCAGCCCGGCGGGACTACCTTACGAGCAGTACTTC
CASSPAGLPYEQYF
>TRBJ1-1|TRBV30|13|-|-
TGTGCCTGGAATGCACAGATGAACACTGAAGCTTTCTTT
CAWNAQMNTEAFF
>TRBJ1-6|TRBV18|16|-|-
TGTGCCAGCTCACCAGCTACAGGGAGGGGGAATTCACCCCTCCACTTT
CASSPATGRGNSPLHF
>TRBJ1-6|TRBV2|13|-|-
TGTGCCAGCATGGGAGACTATGGCTCACCCCTCCACTTT
CASMGDYGSPLHF
>TRBJ1-4|TRBV4-2|16|-|TRBD1
TGTGCCAGCAGCCAAGACTTGGGCAGGGGGAATGAAAAACTGTTTTTT
CASSQDLGRGNEKLFF
>TRBJ1-4|TRBV18|14|-|-
TGTGCCAGCTCACCAATAACAGGCAATGAAAAACTGTTTTTT
CASSPITGNEKLFF
>TRBJ2-7|TRBV9|14|many|-
TGTGCCAGCAGCGTACAGGGCCTCCCCTACGAGCAGTACTTC
CASSVQGLPYEQYF
>TRBJ1-1|TRBV30|13|-|-
TGTGCCTGGACATTAATGCGAGGCACTGAAGCTTTCTTT
CAWTLMRGTEAFF
>TRBJ2-5|TRBV15|14|-|TRBD1
TGTGCCACCAGCAGCCTGGACAGGCGAGAGACCCAGTACTTC
CATSSLDRRETQYF
>TRBJ1-4|TRBV6-1|15|-|-
TGTGCCAGCAGTGAATATACGGGGGTGGGTGAAAAACTGTTTTTT
CASSEYTGVGEKLFF